The T cell receptor beta chain under discussion was sequenced for a study of breast tumors, draining lymph nodes, adjacent tissues. Germline values: CDR1 SGHRS, CDR2 YFSETQ. The CDR3 has 13 residues. Deletions cut 0 bases from V and 6 bases from J, with 7 bases between. In its sample, this clonotype was seen once. The antigen remains undetermined. The study's findings and limits: Data only fit, rather than demonstrated, lymph node origin of most tumor T cells.

Samples came from axillary lymph nodes draining the breast cancer. TCRdb redid the calling of the multiplex PCR reads with MiXCR, one entry per CDR3 protein. The table has about 150,000 distinct CDR3 sequences, around a third seen once. Specimen: axillary lymph node tissue. This clonotype was obtained from a female donor with breast cancer. Some clones in this sample may be carry-over from other donors' samples. The rearrangement uses TRBV5-1 and TRBJ1-5, with D unclear. The CDR3 DNA reads as TGCGCCAGCAGCTTGGGGGTTCTTCAGCCCCAGCATTTT. Protein sequence: CASSLGVLQPQHF. The whole variable domain, remainder taken from reference TRBV5-1 and TRBJ1-5, is KAGVTQTPRYLIKTRGQQVTLSCSPISGHRSVSWYQQTPGQGLQFLFEYFSETQRNKGNFPGRFSGRQFSNSRSEMNVSTLELGDSALYLCASSLGVLQPQHFGDGTRLSIL.